This T cell receptor beta chain was recorded in a study of regulatory T cells in long-lasting Graves disease (dated by TCRdb to the early 2020s). Context from the whole study: Patients with newly diagnosed Graves' disease had been on antithyroid drugs for under 3 months. Patients with persistent Graves' disease were compared with patients with newly diagnosed Graves' disease using TCR sequencing and RNA sequencing of peripheral blood. The study was conducted in China and was registered as a clinical trial. TCR sequencing covered some 13 persistent and 20 or so newly diagnosed Graves' disease patients, 33 samples in total. The paper's findings and limits, for the study overall: The authors noted that the small sample size was a limitation that may lower accuracy. Only peripheral blood was studied, because thyroid tissue, the primary lesion, was inaccessible. Sequencing and analysis were limited to the TCR beta chain. More public clonotypes were shared among persistent patients (approximately 3,000) than among newly diagnosed patients (roughly 1,000). Lower TCR Shannon entropy and fewer highly expanded clones were observed in persistent Graves' disease patients than in newly diagnosed patients, which suggested clonal expansion. Persistent disease showed preferential use of TRBV28, TRBJ1-2 and TRBJ2-5, whereas newly diagnosed disease favored TRBV20-1 and TRBJ2-1.

The time point label on this specimen signifies: newly diagnosed GD, antithyroid drugs for less than 3 months. For both TCR sequencing and RNA sequencing, RNA was extracted from PBMCs in TRIzol. The diagnosis of Graves' disease was made according to American Thyroid Association guidelines. Patients for the study were recruited at an endocrinology department in Xi'an, China. Each patient gave around 9.2 milliliters of peripheral blood, collected in an EDTA anticoagulant tube. PBMCs were isolated by Ficoll Paque Plus density gradient separation without further T cell sorting. An Agilent 2100 Bioanalyzer and agarose gel were used to check RNA quality, and a NanoDrop 2000 was used to measure RNA concentration. Receptors were amplified or captured by multiplex PCR. Data came from an Illumina HiSeq 4000. iRepertoire HTBI primers and Arm-PCR amplification of CDR3 regions were used to construct TCR beta libraries. Gel purification was performed on PCR products prior to sequencing. Turning to the authors' computational methods: A total of 60 to 80 TRBV and some 13 TRBJ segments were identified across samples and were used for gene usage analysis of CDR3 amino acid clonotypes. Filtered high-quality paired reads were merged into contigs using COPE and FqMerger. Contigs were aligned with BLAST to IMGT TRBV, TRBD and TRBJ reference genes, and CDR3 was defined per IMGT. Clonotypes above 0.1% frequency were classified as highly expanded clones. Repertoire diversity was measured by Shannon entropy, and V-J evenness by the Gini coefficient. A clonotype was considered public if more than one individual shared it. The public reads were reanalyzed by TCRdb: fastp trimming at Q25, MiXCR alignment, in-frame beta chains only. Entries that share a CDR3 protein sequence are merged under the most common genes and DNA. These V and J calls originate from TCRdb's pipeline instead of the authors' own analysis. The sample table records 500,000 or so distinct CDR3 sequences; 15% to 20% of these occur just once. The ten largest make up more than 20% of the sample.

Cut back by 3 bases and 1 base, the V and J ends lie 13 bases apart. Its CDR3 holds 16 amino acids, cysteine through phenylalanine. Here the CDR3 DNA is all that survives: 48 bases in frame from base 1. From a lookup of the germline V gene, CDR1 and CDR2 are ENHRY and SYGVKD. This clonotype was counted at least ten times. Its antigen specificity is not known. No much larger clone exists at a distance of one base, and base qualities are not known. The same data also went into a second study, on T cells in Graves' hyperthyroidism and ophthalmopathy. As the second study states: Stable Graves' hyperthyroidism was defined as no progression to ophthalmopathy during 18 months of follow-up. Hyperthyroidism patients were newly diagnosed, had a disease duration of under 2 months, and were aged 18 to 65 years. Patients with uncontrolled infections, other autoimmune diseases, pregnancy or lactation were excluded. Clinical symptoms, serum thyroxine and TRAb, thyroid ultrasound, and orbital computed tomography formed the basis for the diagnoses. The TCR CDR3 was subjected to a first round of RT-PCR using the HTBI primer set and the Qiagen OneStep RT-PCR kit. Most expanded thyroid clonotypes (frequency above 0.001) were also detected in blood, suggesting blood repertoires may reflect thyroid immune responses. In cross-validation, a model built on a 13 V-J signature told ophthalmopathy apart from stable hyperthyroidism with under 90% sensitivity and around 84% specificity, and in testing the same model reached 80%/75%. In validation, progression to ophthalmopathy was predicted by the model with 65% to 71% sensitivity and around 75% specificity, a median of roughly 6 months before onset. To identify distinguishing TCR V-J signatures, a discovery cohort of about 95 patients was used, comprising 43 with Graves' ophthalmopathy and 57 with stable Graves' hyperthyroidism. Whether ophthalmopathy could be predicted prospectively was tested in an independent validation cohort made up of 18 hyperthyroidism patients plus 17 patients who later progressed to ophthalmopathy. The 100 discovery patients were divided at random into training and test sets in a 7:3 ratio. The study also compared thyroid tissue and blood T-cell repertoires from five or six Graves' hyperthyroidism patients. After sampling, hyperthyroidism patients received methimazole starting at 30 mg daily, and ophthalmopathy patients received high-dose intravenous methylprednisolone. A second multiplex PCR round built the libraries, followed by size selection and purification. Libraries were sequenced paired-end with 100 bp reads on an Illumina HiSeq2000. SOAPnuke was used to process the raw data, throwing out any read that contained adapters or uncalled bases, had a mean Phred below 15, or lacked an exact constant-primer or identifier match. COPE v1.2.5 was used to merge the high-quality paired reads, and each unique nucleotide sequence was defined as a clonotype. MiTCR v1.1 was used to align the clonotypes against IMGT TRBV, TRBD and TRBJ reference segments. The analysis included only V-J combinations with a frequency above 0.0001, which together covered 98% to 99.2% of the repertoires. The TCS score was defined as the ratio of F50 (clonal expansion) to E x V (chaos), calculated using BLOSUM62-based TCRdist between CDR3 peptides within each V-J. Welch's t-statistics and random forest reduced fewer than 550 V-J features to roughly 13, which were used in a naive Bayes classifier (R e1071). No statistical method was used to fix the sample size in advance, and group allocation was not hidden from the investigators. TCR Vbeta CDR3 sequencing of 130 to 150 peripheral blood samples (about 45 ophthalmopathy, roughly 72 hyperthyroidism and roughly 17 progressor patients) is reported in the paper.

The sequences come from peripheral blood mononuclear cells (PBMCs), collected at new diagnosis, from a patient treated with antithyroid drugs. The origin of this receptor is a woman aged 35-65 years with Graves disease. Donor details come from another sample of the same person, matched by shared clones. This chain is built from TRBV10-3 and TRBJ1-5, with TRBD1 as a weak D call on 5 bases. CDR3 reads: CAISDSPGRSNQPQHF. In nucleotides, the sequence is TGTGCCATCAGTGATTCGCCAGGGAGAAGCAATCAGCCCCAGCATTTT.